One and the same sample provided the 30 T cell receptor beta chains below, sequenced in a study of T-cell reconstitution after alpha-beta-depleted transplantation in children. Researchers prepared the TCRbeta library using unique molecular identifiers, the study reports. One entry per CDR3 protein results from TCRdb running MiXCR on the PCR reads. This repertoire shows around 190,000 distinct CDR3 sequences, about 7% found once; its top ten account for around 5%. Sequenced here: PBMCs, sampled before TCRalphabeta/CD19-depleted stem cell transplant. All receptors come from a boy aged 2 to 9 with acute lymphoblastic leukemia, due to receive a stem cell transplant.

This clonotype has a handful of counts. The chain is built from TRBV7-2 and TRBJ2-3; 7 nucleotides match TRBD2. The germline CDR1 and CDR2 sequences are SGHTA and FQGNSA. The ends lost 5 bases at V and 1 base at J; junction bases unmatched: 3. This CDR3 is built from 14 residues. The CDR3 DNA is TGTGCCAGCAGCCCTACTAGCGGCACAGATACGCAGTATTTT. Translated: CASSPTSGTDTQYF.

V is TRBV28 and J is TRBJ2-3; 7 bases map to TRBD2. The V gene's germline CDR1 is MDHEN and CDR2 SYDVKM. J gave up 6 bases and V 3 bases, and 12 bases lay outside the gene matches. The CDR3 runs 16 residues. CDR3 in amino acids: CASSFSPSGSRDTQYF. CDR3 nucleotide sequence: TGTGCCAGCAGTTTTTCGCCTAGCGGATCCCGCGATACGCAGTATTTT.

There are many counts of this clonotype. The rearrangement links TRBV28 to TRBJ1-1; D is ambiguous. Germline CDR1 is MDHEN and CDR2 is SYDVKM. V lost 3 bases to trimming and J lost 5 bases, with 16 bases between them. The CDR3 extends over 15 amino acids. The CDR3: CASSFPWRASTEAFF. In DNA, the CDR3 is TGTGCCAGCAGTTTCCCCTGGAGGGCCTCGACTGAAGCTTTCTTT.

The J gene is TRBJ2-5, the V gene TRBV3-1; 7 nucleotides line up with TRBD1. CDR1 LGHDT and CDR2 YNNKEL come from the germline V gene (reference sequence). The V segment lost 4 bases and the J segment 4 bases; nucleotides outside the gene matches: 6. The CDR3 is made up of 14 amino acids. The CDR3 DNA reads TGTGCCAGCAGCCTCACAGGGGTAGGAGAGACCCAGTACTTC. This encodes CASSLTGVGETQYF.

There are a few counts of this clonotype. The chain couples TRBV11-1 to TRBJ1-2, with D hard to call. V lost 1 base and J 8 bases, leaving 11 bases between the germline ends. The germline gives CDR1 SGHAT, CDR2 FQDESV (reference sequence). The CDR3 is made up of 13 amino acids. The DNA for the CDR3 is TGTGCCAGCAGCTTAGGAGGGAGTGAAGGCTACACCTTC. It specifies CASSLGGSEGYTF.

The chain couples TRBV5-1 to TRBJ2-1, with D perhaps TRBD2 (5 bases). The CDR3 is 12 residues long. Trimming pared 5 bases from V and 10 bases from J, leaving 13 bases between. Germline assignment: CDR1 SGHRS and CDR2 YFSETQ. The CDR3 region is CASRAPGGEQFF. The CDR3 coding sequence is TGCGCCAGCAGGGCCCCGGGCGGGGAGCAGTTCTTC.

In nucleotides, the CDR3 is TGTGCCAGCAGCTTGGAAGGTCTTCGGGGCAGATTCTACGAGCAGTACTTC. It specifies CASSLEGLRGRFYEQYF. The rearrangement links TRBV5-6 to TRBJ2-7; the D gene could be TRBD1 or TRBD2 (5 bases each). The CDR3 covers 17 residues. Germline V gene sequence: CDR1 SGHDT, CDR2 YYEEEE. Between the trimmed V and J ends, which lost 0 bases and 3 bases, there was a span of 19 bases.

The chain has TRBV30 and TRBJ2-6; tentative D call: TRBD1 (6 bases). The germline gives CDR1 GTSNPN, CDR2 SVGIG (reference sequence). Trimming cost V 2 bases and J 1 base, with 6 bases left between them. This CDR3 is 14 amino acids long. The CDR3 loop is CAWSRGSGANVLTF. The CDR3 DNA follows: TGTGCCTGGAGTAGGGGGTCTGGGGCCAACGTCCTGACTTTC.

This clonotype appeared many times. The gene calls are TRBV7-2 and TRBJ2-5; D uncertain. V was shortened by 2 bases and J by 7 bases, with 11 bases between the two germline ends. This CDR3 has 13 residues. Germline assignment: CDR1 SGHTA and CDR2 FQGNSA. CDR3 residues: CASSLQEIGTQYF. The CDR3 DNA reads as TGTGCCAGCAGCTTACAGGAGATCGGGACCCAGTACTTC.

This clonotype appeared many times. The genes are TRBV6-1 and TRBJ2-7; D gene ambiguous. This CDR3 is 15 amino acids long. CDR1 MNHNS and CDR2 SASEGT come from the germline V gene. V dropped 5 bases and J dropped 3 bases, with 17 bases sitting between them. CDR3 bases: TGTGCCAGCAGTATCAATCAAGACGCAAACTACGAGCAGTACTTC. As protein: CASSINQDANYEQYF.

This clonotype was counted a few times. The genes are TRBV20-1 and TRBJ2-1; 7 bases match TRBD2. This CDR3 has 17 amino acids. Germline values: CDR1 DFQATT, CDR2 SNEGSKA (reference sequence). J gave up 6 bases and V 2 bases, and 16 bases lay outside the gene matches. CDR3 in amino acids: CSARPPPRLADFNEQFF. The CDR3 DNA follows: TGCAGTGCTAGACCACCTCCCCGGCTAGCGGACTTCAATGAGCAGTTCTTC.

This clonotype has a count of ten or more. V usage is TRBV11-2 and J usage is TRBJ2-3; possibly TRBD1 or TRBD2 for D (5 bases each). The length of the CDR3 is 18 residues. The V and J ends lost 0 bases and 5 bases respectively, with 21 bases between them. Germline CDR1 SGHAT, CDR2 FQNNGV. The CDR3 sequence: CASSLDNRDPPFEDTQYF. As DNA, the CDR3 is TGTGCCAGCAGCTTAGACAACCGGGACCCCCCCTTTGAAGATACGCAGTATTTT.

This clonotype has ten or more counts. The gene calls are TRBV7-8 and TRBJ2-7; 10 nucleotides match TRBD1. The CDR3 spans 15 residues. With 1 base clipped from V and 2 bases from J, the junction kept 2 bases outside the gene matches. Germline V CDR1 and CDR2: SGHVS, FQNEAQ. DNA for the CDR3: TGTGCCAGCAGCTTAGGACAGGGGGCTACCTACGAGCAGTACTTC. This codes for CASSLGQGATYEQYF.

The CDR3 loop is CALCFPPGLASQGTGELFF. Written as DNA, the CDR3 is TGTGCCCTCTGTTTTCCACCGGGACTAGCGTCTCAGGGCACCGGGGAGCTGTTTTTT. This chain connects TRBV2 to TRBJ2-2; 10 nucleotides match TRBD2. Germline loops: CDR1 SNHLY, CDR2 FYNNEI. The V gene end was trimmed by 11 bases and the J gene end by 4 bases; junction bases not matched to a gene: 22. The CDR3 spans 19 residues.

This clonotype was observed at least ten times. The rearrangement uses TRBV27 and TRBJ2-7; 10 nucleotides line up with TRBD2. This CDR3 has 15 residues. Trimming removed 6 bases from V and 0 bases from J; junction bases left unmatched: 5. Germline V CDR1 and CDR2: MNHEY, SMNVEV (reference sequence). CDR3 sequence (DNA): TGTGCCAGCAGCCCCACTAGCGGGATCTCCTACGAGCAGTACTTC. Amino acids: CASSPTSGISYEQYF.

This clonotype was seen ten or more times. This chain uses TRBV28 with TRBJ2-7; D uncertain. Trimming removed 1 base from V and 0 bases from J, with 7 bases in between. The CDR3 consists of 14 residues. The germline V gene has CDR1 MDHEN and CDR2 SYDVKM. DNA of the CDR3: TGTGCCAGCAGTTTATTAGGCCGCTCCTACGAGCAGTACTTC. This translates into CASSLLGRSYEQYF.

This clonotype was counted once. J is TRBJ1-1 and V is TRBV4-3; a weak D match, TRBD1 (5 bases). The CDR3 spans 17 residues. The germline gives CDR1 LGHNA, CDR2 YSLEER. V lost 4 bases and J lost 4, with 22 bases in between. CDR3 bases: TGCGCCAGCAGCCTAGATCCTTTCCCTCGGGGGGTCACTGAAGCTTTCTTT. It specifies CASSLDPFPRGVTEAFF.

This clonotype was found many times. This chain joins TRBV6-6 and TRBJ2-3; the D gene is possibly TRBD2 (6 bases). The CDR3 consists of 15 residues. V dropped 8 bases and J dropped 2 bases, with 17 bases sitting between them. Per germline, CDR1 MNHNY and CDR2 SVGAGI (reference sequence). The CDR3: CASDFGTGYTDTQYF. The CDR3, as DNA: TGTGCCAGCGATTTCGGGACTGGATACACAGATACGCAGTATTTT.

This clonotype was observed at least ten times. The chain carries TRBV12-3 or TRBV12-4 and TRBJ2-5; D gene uncertain. The CDR3 is 16 amino acids. V lost 5 bases to trimming and J lost 2 bases, with 18 bases between them. The CDR3 DNA reads TGTGCCAGCAGTCTAACCCTTTGGCAGGTACAAGAGACCCAGTACTTC. Its protein product is CASSLTLWQVQETQYF.

This clonotype was counted only a few times. The chain carries TRBV9 and TRBJ1-1; 7 nucleotides line up with TRBD1. J lost 5 bases, V lost 4 bases, and 11 bases had no gene match. Germline V gene lookup returns CDR1 SGDLS and CDR2 YYNGEE. This CDR3 spans 15 amino acids. Here the CDR3 reads CASSPTTGFVTEAFF. The CDR3, as DNA: TGTGCCAGCAGCCCCACGACAGGGTTCGTGACTGAAGCTTTCTTT.

This clonotype has a count of ten or more. The chain uses TRBV25-1 and TRBJ1-4, with D maybe TRBD1 (6 bases). The CDR3 runs 15 residues. Between the trimmed V and J ends, which lost 6 bases and 1 base, there was a span of 12 bases. In germline, CDR1 is MGHDK, CDR2 SYGVNS. The CDR3 loop is CASSLRGQTNEKLFF. The CDR3 DNA follows: TGTGCCAGCAGCCTTCGGGGACAAACTAATGAAAAACTGTTTTTT.

This clonotype has only a few counts. The chain combines TRBV4-1 with TRBJ2-5; no clear D gene. Germline V lookup: CDR1 MGHRA, CDR2 YSYEKL. Trimming took 2 bases from V and 4 from J, leaving 11 bases between them. This CDR3 is 14 amino acids long. The CDR3 bases are TGCGCCAGCAGCCAAATAGGGTCCCCAGAGACCCAGTACTTC. Translation gives CASSQIGSPETQYF.

This clonotype was found many times. The genes are TRBV4-3 and TRBJ2-7; 7 nucleotides agree with TRBD2. CDR3 length: 16 residues. Trimming took 0 bases from V and 0 from J; bases not matched to a gene: 5. The V gene's germline CDR1 is LGHNA and CDR2 YSLEER. CDR3 nucleotide sequence: TGCGCCAGCAGCCAAGATGGCAGGGAGGGCTCCTACGAGCAGTACTTC. Translating it yields CASSQDGREGSYEQYF.

Many counts were recorded for this clonotype. The CDR3 bases are TGTGCCAGCAATGACGGGGGGCCCCAAGAGACCCAGTACTTC. Amino acid sequence: CASNDGGPQETQYF. This chain connects TRBV7-2 to TRBJ2-5; the D gene is possibly TRBD2 (7 bases). V was clipped by 7 bases and J by 1 base, with 13 bases between them. CDR1 SGHTA and CDR2 FQGNSA come from the germline V gene. CDR3 length: 14 residues.

This clonotype was counted at least ten times. This chain links TRBV2 with TRBJ2-5; 9 bases are a match to TRBD1. The CDR3 sequence is 15 residues long. Germline assignment: CDR1 SNHLY and CDR2 FYNNEI. V shed 7 bases and J 2 bases; nucleotides not matched to a gene: 8. For the CDR3, the DNA is TGTGCCAGCAATTCCCGGGACAGGGAACAAGAGACCCAGTACTTC. This encodes CASNSRDREQETQYF.

This clonotype was counted many times. The CDR3 DNA is TGCAGTGCTAGCTCCGGGTATCCCTACGAGCAGTACTTC. Protein: CSASSGYPYEQYF. This rearrangement joins TRBV20-1 to TRBJ2-7; D not resolved. The CDR3 extends over 13 amino acids. Germline assignment: CDR1 DFQATT and CDR2 SNEGSKA (reference sequence). Trimming removed 3 bases from V and 2 bases from J, with 11 bases in between.

This clonotype was observed at least ten times. V is TRBV5-1 and J is TRBJ2-2, with a weak D call TRBD2 (5 bases). Germline lookup yields CDR1 SGHRS and CDR2 YFSETQ. The CDR3 has 14 residues. V was shortened by 3 bases and J by 3 bases, with 9 bases between the two germline ends. CDR3 coding DNA: TGCGCCAGCAGCTCGGGGTCGTACACCGGGGAGCTGTTTTTT. Its protein product is CASSSGSYTGELFF.

This clonotype was observed many times. CDR3 loop: CASSFRGGTDTQYF. CDR3 bases: TGTGCCAGCAGCTTCCGGGGGGGGACAGATACGCAGTATTTT. This chain uses TRBV7-6 with TRBJ2-3, with 8 bases that match TRBD2. V shed 3 bases and J 3 bases; nucleotides not matched to a gene: 2. Germline V gene sequence: CDR1 SGHVS, CDR2 FNYEAQ. This CDR3 contains 14 residues. Variable domain in full (rest from reference TRBV7-6 and TRBJ2-3): GAGVSQSPRYKVTKRGQDVALRCDPISGHVSLYWYRQALGQGPEFLTYFNYEAQQDKSGLPNDRFSAERPEGSISTLTIQRTEQRDSAMYRCASSFRGGTDTQYFGPGTRLTVL.

This clonotype was observed a handful of times. The V call is TRBV3-1, the J call TRBJ2-1; a weak D match, TRBD2 (6 bases). Trimming took 6 bases from V and 9 from J, leaving 15 bases between them. The germline gives CDR1 LGHDT, CDR2 YNNKEL (reference sequence). The CDR3 spans 13 residues. In nucleotides, the CDR3 is TGTGCCAGCAGGTTGGAGGGCCCTGGTGAGCAGTTCTTC. This codes for CASRLEGPGEQFF.

This chain links TRBV29-1 with TRBJ1-2; the D gene is possibly TRBD1 (5 bases). V was clipped by 5 bases and J by 4 bases, with 14 bases between them. The CDR3 is 13 amino acids. Germline CDR1 reads SQVTM; CDR2 reads ANQGSEA. CDR3 amino acids: CSVLPRGGYGYTF. The CDR3 DNA sequence: TGCAGCGTTCTCCCTCGGGGGGGCTATGGCTACACCTTC.